The 6 T cell receptor beta chains below were found in one sample sequenced in a study of shared T cell receptors in the human thymus. Clones were sequenced by immunoSEQ multiplex PCR, and TCRdb holds only the in-frame ones, with some missing. This sample has a few hundred thousand clones, with approximately 95% found just once. The sequenced sample consisted of thymocytes. These receptor sequences come from a human donor.

The V gene is TRBV30, the J gene TRBJ1-2, with D perhaps TRBD1 (6 bases). This CDR3 has 13 amino acids. V gave up 2 bases and J gave up 6 bases, with 13 bases separating them. Germline V gives CDR1 GTSNPN, CDR2 SVGIG (reference sequence). As DNA, the CDR3 is TGTGCCTGGAGTAGGGGGACAAATAATGGCTACACCTTC. As protein: CAWSRGTNNGYTF.

CDR3 residues: CASSEGRDRTPYNEQFF. DNA of the CDR3: TGTGCCAGCAGTGAGGGAAGGGACCGGACCCCTTACAATGAGCAGTTCTTC. This sequence joins TRBV6-1 and TRBJ2-1, with D possibly called TRBD1 or TRBD2 (5 bases each). The V gene's germline CDR1 is MNHNS and CDR2 SASEGT. Trimming removed 3 bases from V and 4 bases from J, with 19 bases in between. CDR3 length: 17 amino acids.

The rearrangement uses TRBV29-1 and TRBJ2-2, with 11 bases matching TRBD2. The V gene end was trimmed by 5 bases and the J gene end by 1 base; junction bases not matched to a gene: 3. This CDR3 is 15 amino acids long. The germline V gene encodes CDR1 SQVTM and CDR2 ANQGSEA. CDR3 sequence (DNA): TGCAGCGTTCCGGGACTAGCGGTGAACACCGGGGAGCTGTTTTTT. Translating it yields CSVPGLAVNTGELFF.

The gene calls are TRBV28 and TRBJ2-7; D ambiguous. CDR3 size: 14 residues. Germline V gives CDR1 MDHEN, CDR2 SYDVKM. The germline V and J ends were trimmed by 2 bases and 2 bases, with 10 bases remaining between them. The CDR3 spells CASSLKKGTYEQYF. The CDR3 DNA is TGTGCCAGCAGTTTAAAAAAGGGCACCTACGAGCAGTACTTC.

V and J are TRBV30 and TRBJ1-6; 8 nucleotides align to TRBD1. The germline V gene encodes CDR1 GTSNPN and CDR2 SVGIG (reference sequence). The trim removed 2 bases at V and 4 bases at J, leaving 10 bases unmatched. The CDR3 sequence is 17 residues long. CDR3 amino acids: CAWSLNDRGIYNSPLHF. In nucleotides, the CDR3 is TGTGCCTGGAGTCTAAACGACAGGGGAATTTATAATTCACCCCTCCACTTT.

The chain combines TRBV18 with TRBJ2-5; D is possibly TRBD2 (6 bases). The CDR3 sequence is 16 residues long. Between the trimmed V and J ends, which lost 8 bases and 4 bases, there was a span of 23 bases. Germline V CDR1 and CDR2: KGHSH, LQKENI. This CDR3 reads CASPTTTSGRGETQYF. DNA of the CDR3: TGTGCCAGCCCCACGACTACAAGCGGGCGTGGAGAGACCCAGTACTTC.